This is a list of T cell receptor beta chains from one sample in a study of technical replicates of blood from a handful of donors. Data came from immunoSEQ multiplex PCR; TCRdb stores just in-frame clones and leaves some out. The table has 50,000 or so clones, roughly nine tenths seen once. The sequenced sample was PBMCs. Receptors were obtained from a human donor in good health. Some clones in this sample may be carry-over from other donors' samples. Each CDR3 is given with its conserved first and last residue. The D gene is left open where the match is weak. Only some rows state a clone size, as once, few, many or a class for expanded clones.

d_gene	v_gene	j_gene	abundance	CDR3nt	CDR3aa
.	TRBV4-2	TRBJ2-5	.	TGTGCCAGCAGCCAAGGCGTTATGTCGGCGGGAAAAGGGACCCAGTACTTC	CASSQGVMSAGKGTQYF
.	TRBV2	TRBJ2-1	.	TGTGCCAGCAGTCTGGCGGGGTACAATGAGCAGTTCTTC	CASSLAGYNEQFF
.	TRBV6-5	TRBJ2-6	.	TGTGCCAGCAGTTACTCGAGAGAGGCTGGGGCCAACGTCCTGACTTTC	CASSYSREAGANVLTF
TRBD1	TRBV9	TRBJ2-1	.	TGTGCCAGCAGCGTAGGAGGGGGCGCGGGCAATGAGCAGTTCTTC	CASSVGGGAGNEQFF
.	TRBV7-6	TRBJ2-7	.	TGTGCCAGCAGCTTAGTCTCGGTGGCGACTAGTCAAAGCTCCTACGAGCAGTACTTC	CASSLVSVATSQSSYEQYF
.	TRBV29-1	TRBJ1-1	.	TGCAGCGTCCGGGAGAGACTCACTGAAGCTTTCTTT	CSVRERLTEAFF
TRBD1	TRBV7-9	TRBJ1-6	.	TGTGCCAGCAGTTCCTGGGGACAGGGGAGCTCCTATAATTCACCCCTCCACTTT	CASSSWGQGSSYNSPLHF
.	TRBV18	TRBJ2-2	.	TGTGCCAGCTCACCCCCGTGGGGCAGGCCGAACACCGGGGAGCTGTTTTTT	CASSPPWGRPNTGELFF
.	TRBV18	TRBJ2-1	.	TGTGCCAGCTCGGCGTACCTAGACAATGAGCAGTTCTTC	CASSAYLDNEQFF
.	TRBV20-1	TRBJ2-1	.	TGCAGTGCTAGACACTACAATGAGCAGTTCTTC	CSARHYNEQFF
.	TRBV6-6	TRBJ1-1	.	TGTGCCAGCAGTACCGGGACACGAGCTATTGAAGCTTTCTTT	CASSTGTRAIEAFF
.	TRBV19	TRBJ1-6	.	TGTGCCAGTGCTAGACGAAATTCACCCCTCCACTTT	CASARRNSPLHF
TRBD1	TRBV2	TRBJ1-2	.	TGTGCCAGCAGTGCAGGGGGAGTAATCTATGGCTACACCTTC	CASSAGGVIYGYTF
TRBD2	TRBV10-1	TRBJ2-2	.	TGCGCCCGGGTACGGACTAGTTCCCCCGGGGAGCTGTTTTTT	CARVRTSSPGELFF
.	TRBV11-2	TRBJ2-7	once	TGTGCCAGCAGCAGGTCGGACAGCTCCTACGAGCAGTACTTC	CASSRSDSSYEQYF
.	TRBV27	TRBJ1-4	once	TGTGCCAGCAGTTACCAGGGGAGTGGTGAAAAACTGTTTTTT	CASSYQGSGEKLFF
.	TRBV4-3	TRBJ2-7	.	TGCGCCAGCAGCCAAGAGTACGGTGCCTACGAGCAGTACTTC	CASSQEYGAYEQYF
.	TRBV10-3	TRBJ1-2	.	TGTGCCAGCGGGACCACGTCGGGTGGCTACACCTTC	CASGTTSGGYTF
TRBD1	TRBV29-1	TRBJ1-3	.	TGCAGCGCCTCGACAGGGGGAGCTGGAAACACCATATATTTT	CSASTGGAGNTIYF
TRBD1	TRBV7-9	TRBJ2-7	.	TGTGCCAGCAGCTTAGGATCCTCCGGGACAGGGGCCTACGAGCAGTACTTC	CASSLGSSGTGAYEQYF
.	TRBV4-3	TRBJ1-1	few	TGCGCCAGCAGCCAAGCACATCTTAACACTGAAGCTTTCTTT	CASSQAHLNTEAFF
TRBD1	TRBV2	TRBJ2-3	.	TGTGCCAGCAGTAATGACAGGGGCGATACAGATACGCAGTATTTT	CASSNDRGDTDTQYF
TRBD1	TRBV6-1	TRBJ1-2	few	TGTGCCAGCAGTGTCGGACAGGGGAGGCATGGCTACACCTTC	CASSVGQGRHGYTF
.	TRBV4-2	TRBJ2-1	.	TGTGCCAGCAGCCAAGACCGCCCCGGACCAGGAGGCGATGAGCAGTTCTTC	CASSQDRPGPGGDEQFF
TRBD1	TRBV6-1	TRBJ1-2	.	TGTGCCAGCAGTGAAACTGGACAGGGTAACTATGGCTACACCTTC	CASSETGQGNYGYTF
.	TRBV29-1	TRBJ1-2	.	TGCAGCGCTGTGGACAGCTATGGCTACACCTTC	CSAVDSYGYTF
.	TRBV11-2	TRBJ2-3	.	TGTGCCAGCAGCCTGAGGCAAGACGGCTGGGGCAGCACAGATACGCAGTATTTT	CASSLRQDGWGSTDTQYF
.	TRBV9	TRBJ1-1	.	TGTGCCAGCAGCGTTCCAGTGATGAACACTGAAGCTTTCTTT	CASSVPVMNTEAFF
.	TRBV19	TRBJ2-2	.	TGTGCCAGTAGTGCAGGGATCATCGGGGAGCTGTTTTTT	CASSAGIIGELFF
.	TRBV4-1	TRBJ2-3	.	TGCGCCAGCAGCCAAGACCCGCCTTCTAGCTGGGATACGCAGTATTTT	CASSQDPPSSWDTQYF
TRBD1	TRBV2	TRBJ1-5	.	TGTGCCAGCAGCCGGACAGGGACCATCAATCAGCCCCAGCATTTT	CASSRTGTINQPQHF
.	TRBV30	TRBJ1-2	.	TGTGCCTGGAGTGTAGACTCAGCTGGCTACACCTTC	CAWSVDSAGYTF
TRBD1	TRBV15	TRBJ2-7	.	TGTGCCACCAGCACCCGGGACAGGGGACGTTCCTACGAGCAGTACTTC	CATSTRDRGRSYEQYF
TRBD1	TRBV5-1	TRBJ2-7	.	TGCGCCAGCAGCCCAGGGGACAGTACTATCTACGAGCAGTACTTC	CASSPGDSTIYEQYF
TRBD1	TRBV10-3	TRBJ2-2	.	TGTGCCATCAGTGAGTTAGGGACAGGGAACACCGGGGAGCTGTTTTTT	CAISELGTGNTGELFF
.	TRBV7-9	TRBJ1-5	.	TGTGCCAGCAGCTTACCAGGGGGCAATCAGCCCCAGCATTTT	CASSLPGGNQPQHF
TRBD2	TRBV19	TRBJ2-1	.	TGTGCCAGTAGGAAGACTAGCGGGAGGGCCTTTGAGCAGTTCTTC	CASRKTSGRAFEQFF
.	TRBV5-1	TRBJ2-3	.	TGCGCCAGCAGCCCGGGGGGACAAGGCACAGATACGCAGTATTTT	CASSPGGQGTDTQYF
.	TRBV5-1	TRBJ2-3	.	TGCGCCAGCAGCTTCTCTGCAGATACGCAGTATTTT	CASSFSADTQYF
TRBD2	TRBV7-2	TRBJ2-7	few	TGTGCCAGCAGCTTCCGCGGGGGAGTCTACGAGCAGTACTTC	CASSFRGGVYEQYF
.	TRBV10-3	TRBJ1-1	.	TGTGCCATCAGTGGCTCTATGGACAGAGCGAACACTGAAGCTTTCTTT	CAISGSMDRANTEAFF
.	TRBV15	TRBJ2-7	.	TGTGCCACCACCCCTTTCTCGGGGGACGAGCAGTACTTC	CATTPFSGDEQYF
.	TRBV7-7	TRBJ2-5	.	TGTGCCAGCAGCTTAGGCGCAGGGGCGCGAGAGACCCAGTACTTC	CASSLGAGARETQYF
.	TRBV7-2	TRBJ2-7	.	TGTGCCAGCAGCCTAGGGACACTGGGGTCCAGGGACTACGAGCAGTACTTC	CASSLGTLGSRDYEQYF
TRBD1	TRBV11-2	TRBJ2-2	.	TGTGCCAGCAGCGCCGCGGGACAGGGTGACGGGGAGCTGTTTTTT	CASSAAGQGDGELFF
.	TRBV2	TRBJ1-2	.	TGTGCCAGCAGAACAGGGCCTGGGGTCTATGGCTACACCTTC	CASRTGPGVYGYTF
.	TRBV6-5	TRBJ2-7	.	TGTGCCAGCAGTTACGATTCCCAGGGCGCCTACGAGCAGTACTTC	CASSYDSQGAYEQYF
.	TRBV7-2	TRBJ2-5	.	TGTGCCAGCAGCTTCCAACTAGGTGGGGGGGAGACCCAGTACTTC	CASSFQLGGGETQYF
.	TRBV10-3	TRBJ1-1	.	TGTGCCATCAGTTACGGGTCAAACACTGAAGCTTTCTTT	CAISYGSNTEAFF
.	TRBV7-9	TRBJ2-1	.	TGTGCCAGCCCATCTGGGGGAGGCAATGAGCAGTTCTTC	CASPSGGGNEQFF
TRBD2	TRBV13	TRBJ2-3	.	TGTGCCAGCAGCTCCCAAGCGGGAGCGACAGATACGCAGTATTTT	CASSSQAGATDTQYF
.	TRBV4-3	TRBJ2-7	.	TGCGCCAGCAGCCAAGGTCTAGGGGAAGGTTACGAGCAGTACTTC	CASSQGLGEGYEQYF
.	TRBV5-1	TRBJ1-2	.	TGCGCCAGCAGCCTTGCTGGAGACGTCGGGGGCTACACCTTC	CASSLAGDVGGYTF
.	TRBV7-3	TRBJ1-1	.	TGTGCCAGCAGCTTAACTCGGGGAAACACTGAAGCTTTCTTT	CASSLTRGNTEAFF
.	TRBV7-3	TRBJ2-7	.	TGTGCCAGCAGCCTCACAGGGATGGACGAGCAGTACTTC	CASSLTGMDEQYF
.	TRBV7-2	TRBJ2-3	.	TGTGCCAGCAGTTCCGGGCTAGCCCGGTATTTT	CASSSGLARYF
.	TRBV6-1	TRBJ2-1	.	TGTGCCAGCAGTGACTTGCGGGTCAATGAGCAGTTCTTC	CASSDLRVNEQFF
.	TRBV2	TRBJ1-5	.	TGTGCCAGCAGTGACGGGAAAGGTGGCAATCAGCCCCAGCATTTT	CASSDGKGGNQPQHF
.	TRBV16	TRBJ1-1	.	TGTGCCAGCAGCCCCGGAACGGGGACTGAAGCTTTCTTT	CASSPGTGTEAFF
.	TRBV7-2	TRBJ2-6	.	TGTGCCAGCAGCTTAGTTGGGGGGTCTGCGGCCAACGTCCTGACTTTC	CASSLVGGSAANVLTF